This T cell receptor (beta chain) was observed in a study of cytomegalovirus exposure and HLA in healthy donors. This clone was detected only once. Its antigen is not known. Study-wide findings and caveats: There were 150 to 200 TCR beta chains listed as cytomegalovirus-associated. Later, an analysis found that TCR clusters from the first cohort tended to co-occur in the 120 or so validation repertoires.

The validation cohort, a group of 120 subjects, included the donors and was separate from the roughly 720-subject first cohort. This CDR3 is 16 amino acids long. J lost 4 bases, V lost 7 bases, and 14 bases had no gene match. The germline gives CDR1 MGHRA, CDR2 YSYEKL. TCRdb's copy holds only in-frame clones and misses some; the assay was immunoSEQ multiplex PCR. This table has about 120,000 clones, 89% appearing once. The TCR originated in a woman between 18 and 29 years old in good health and CMV-seronegative. Sequencing was performed on PBMCs. The chain carries TRBV4-1 and TRBJ2-3; 7 nucleotides line up with TRBD2. The CDR3 bases are TGCGCCAGCACCCACAGCAGGAGCGGGAACCCAGATACGCAGTATTTT. Amino acids: CASTHSRSGNPDTQYF.